The next 12 T cell receptor beta chains were all read from a single sample in a study of blood T cell repertoires in COVID-19. Assay: immunoSEQ multiplex PCR; the TCRdb copy retains only in-frame clones and omits some. The repertoire holds some 230,000 clones, approximately 84% seen once, with roughly 2.3% in the top ten. Sequenced input: peripheral blood. These receptors were taken from a woman aged 55-70 years with acute or convalescent COVID-19.

To note about this clone: This may be a read error: a much more frequent sequence differs by one nucleotide. CDR3 amino acids: CASRLTGNYGYTF. CDR3 DNA sequence: TGTGCCAGCAGGTTGACAGGGAACTATGGCTACACCTTC. The genes are TRBV5-6 and TRBJ1-2; 7 positions match TRBD1. Germline assignment: CDR1 SGHDT and CDR2 YYEEEE. Unmatched junction bases numbered 3, after V lost 5 bases and J lost 2 bases. This CDR3 spans 13 amino acids.

The chain is built from TRBV9 and TRBJ1-6, with a weak D call TRBD1 (6 bases). Trimming pared 3 bases from V and 10 bases from J, leaving 20 bases between. The V gene's germline CDR1 is SGDLS and CDR2 YYNGEE. The CDR3 loop spans 16 amino acids. The CDR3 protein is CASSGPQGSTDSPLHF. The DNA of the CDR3 is TGTGCCAGCAGCGGACCACAGGGTAGTACTGACTCACCCCTCCACTTT.

Remarks on this clone: The sample holds other DNA sequences that translate to the same CDR3. The chain joins TRBV6-1 to TRBJ1-5; TRBD1 agrees at 7 bases. Trimming cost V 2 bases and J 5 bases; bases outside gene matches: 0. The CDR3 length is 13 residues. From germline, CDR1 is MNHNS and CDR2 SASEGT. In DNA form, the CDR3 reads TGTGCCAGCAGTGAAACAGGGGATCAGCCCCAGCATTTT. Translating gives CASSETGDQPQHF.

V and J are TRBV7-8 and TRBJ1-4; D is possibly TRBD1 (6 bases). This CDR3 has 17 residues. Trimming left V 1 base short and J 8 bases short, with 20 bases between. Looked up from germline, CDR1 is SGHVS and CDR2 is FQNEAQ. The CDR3 here is CASSLENLGQGREKLFF. The CDR3, as DNA: TGTGCCAGCAGCTTAGAAAATCTTGGTCAGGGGCGGGAAAAACTGTTTTTT. Using reference TRBV7-8 and TRBJ1-4 for the parts outside the CDR3, the full variable domain is GAGVSQSPRYKVAKRGQDVALRCDPISGHVSLFWYQQALGQGPEFLTYFQNEAQLDKSGLPSDRFFAERPEGSVSTLKIQRTQQEDSAVYLCASSLENLGQGREKLFFGSGTQLSVL.

The V and J genes are TRBV27 and TRBJ1-1; weak D call: TRBD1 (6 bases). This CDR3 comprises 16 residues. The V gene's germline CDR1 is MNHEY and CDR2 SMNVEV (reference sequence). The germline V and J ends were trimmed by 4 bases and 0 bases, with 15 bases remaining between them. Written as DNA, the CDR3 is TGTGCCAGCAGTTCGAACAGGGCCCTCATGAACACTGAAGCTTTCTTT. Translating gives CASSSNRALMNTEAFF.

The chain links TRBV11-2 to TRBJ1-1; D not certain. The CDR3 totals 11 residues. Trimming shortened V by 5 bases and J by 3 bases, and 4 bases separated the two germline ends. Germline V gene sequence: CDR1 SGHAT, CDR2 FQNNGV. DNA for the CDR3: TGTGCCAGCAGCCCCTACACTGAAGCTTTCTTT. It codes for CASSPYTEAFF.

CDR3 protein: CAWNTGYGYTF. The CDR3, as DNA: TGTGCCTGGAATACAGGCTATGGCTACACCTTC. The chain is built from TRBV30 and TRBJ1-2; tentative D call: TRBD1 (5 bases). The CDR3 sequence is 11 residues long. Trimming cost V 4 bases and J 4 bases, with 7 bases left between them. Germline CDR1 is GTSNPN and CDR2 is SVGIG (reference sequence).

The chain carries TRBV11-2 and TRBJ1-6; D call uncertain. Deletions cut 5 bases from V and 10 bases from J, with 18 bases between. The germline V gene encodes CDR1 SGHAT and CDR2 FQNNGV. The CDR3 has 15 amino acids. CDR3 sequence reads: CASSPRREWSSPLHF. CDR3 bases: TGTGCCAGCAGCCCAAGACGGGAGTGGAGCTCACCCCTCCACTTT.

This clone was recorded a few times. V usage is TRBV6-6 and J usage is TRBJ1-1, with a possible D match to TRBD1 (6 bases). Germline V gene data show CDR1 as MNHNY and CDR2 as SVGAGI (reference sequence). V lost 6 bases, J lost 0 bases, and 17 bases lay in between. This CDR3 spans 16 amino acids. CDR3 region: CASRPNPQGMNTEAFF. The CDR3 DNA sequence: TGTGCCAGCAGGCCTAATCCACAGGGCATGAACACTGAAGCTTTCTTT.

The chain uses TRBV19 and TRBJ2-3; D gene uncertain. Germline values: CDR1 LNHDA, CDR2 SQIVND (reference sequence). CDR3 size: 14 residues. Trimming left V 2 bases short and J 3 bases short, with 9 bases between. The CDR3 loop is CASSISGRTDTQYF. For the CDR3, the DNA is TGTGCCAGTAGTATATCTGGCAGGACAGATACGCAGTATTTT.

J is TRBJ1-1 and V is TRBV4-3, with 12 bases aligning to TRBD1. Trimming removed 4 bases from V and 3 bases from J; junction bases left unmatched: 9. CDR3 length: 17 amino acids. CDR1 is LGHNA and CDR2 is YSLEER in the germline V gene. The CDR3 DNA follows: TGCGCCAGCAGCCGGGACTGGGACAGGGGGCTTCACACTGAAGCTTTCTTT. It codes for CASSRDWDRGLHTEAFF.

This chain links TRBV6-6 with TRBJ1-5, with TRBD1 matching over 11 bases. The CDR3 is made up of 14 amino acids. J lost 5 bases, V lost 5 bases, and 2 bases had no gene match. Germline assignment: CDR1 MNHNY and CDR2 SVGAGI (reference sequence). The CDR3 DNA reads TGTGCCAGCAGTCAGGACAGGGGGCATCAGCCCCAGCATTTT. It yields the protein CASSQDRGHQPQHF.